A selection of T cell receptor beta chains follows, all from one sample in a study of graft-versus-host responses after intestinal transplantation. Libraries were prepared by immunoSEQ multiplex PCR; TCRdb keeps only in-frame clonotypes and omits some of them. The sample shows over 80,000 clones, 86% of them seen only once. The sample consisted of PBMCs, taken 255 days after intestinal transplant. Source of these receptors: a human patient who received an intestinal transplant, so some T cells may come from the graft donor. Each CDR3 is given with its conserved first and last residue. Fields, in order: CDR3 length, V gene, clone size, J gene, D gene, CDR3 protein, CDR3 DNA. The D gene is left open where the match is weak. A row's size may be missing; if present it is once, few, many or a size class.

CDR3 length: 15
V gene: TRBV25-1
clone size: few
J gene: TRBJ2-7
D gene: TRBD1
CDR3 protein: CATNYRGQGTHEQYF
CDR3 DNA: TGTGCCACTAACTACAGGGGACAGGGGACCCACGAGCAGTACTTC

CDR3 length: 15
V gene: TRBV6-1
clone size: .
J gene: TRBJ2-2
D gene: TRBD2
CDR3 protein: CASSADSGGTGELFF
CDR3 DNA: TGTGCCAGCAGTGCCGACAGCGGGGGCACCGGGGAGCTGTTTTTT

CDR3 length: 15
V gene: TRBV6-1
clone size: once
J gene: TRBJ1-1
D gene: TRBD1
CDR3 protein: CASTQGAVMNTEAFF
CDR3 DNA: TGTGCCAGCACGCAGGGGGCCGTCATGAACACTGAAGCTTTCTTT

CDR3 length: 13
V gene: TRBV19
clone size: .
J gene: TRBJ1-1
D gene: .
CDR3 protein: CASTPQTNTEAFF
CDR3 DNA: TGTGCCAGTACACCACAAACGAACACTGAAGCTTTCTTT

CDR3 length: 14
V gene: TRBV6-5
clone size: .
J gene: TRBJ2-5
D gene: .
CDR3 protein: CASSRYRERKTQYF
CDR3 DNA: TGTGCCAGCAGCAGATACAGGGAGAGGAAGACCCAGTACTTC

CDR3 length: 16
V gene: TRBV7-2
clone size: .
J gene: TRBJ2-2
D gene: .
CDR3 protein: CASSQTARLYTGELFF
CDR3 DNA: TGTGCCAGCAGCCAGACAGCTCGGTTGTACACCGGGGAGCTGTTTTTT

CDR3 length: 14
V gene: TRBV5-4
clone size: .
J gene: TRBJ1-2
D gene: TRBD1
CDR3 protein: CASSWTGKPYGYTF
CDR3 DNA: TGTGCCAGCAGCTGGACAGGGAAACCCTATGGCTACACCTTC

CDR3 length: 14
V gene: TRBV5-1
clone size: .
J gene: TRBJ2-3
D gene: .
CDR3 protein: CASSEVRGADTQYF
CDR3 DNA: TGCGCCAGCAGCGAGGTCAGGGGGGCAGATACGCAGTATTTT

CDR3 length: 15
V gene: TRBV6-6
clone size: .
J gene: TRBJ1-4
D gene: TRBD1
CDR3 protein: CASKINQGGNEKLFF
CDR3 DNA: TGTGCCAGCAAGATAAATCAGGGGGGAAATGAAAAACTGTTTTTT

CDR3 length: 14
V gene: TRBV7-9
clone size: .
J gene: TRBJ2-5
D gene: .
CDR3 protein: CASSYSGPQETQYF
CDR3 DNA: TGTGCCAGCAGCTACTCGGGGCCTCAAGAGACCCAGTACTTC

CDR3 length: 13
V gene: TRBV27
clone size: .
J gene: TRBJ1-5
D gene: .
CDR3 protein: CASSWAGNQPQHF
CDR3 DNA: TGTGCCAGCAGTTGGGCAGGCAATCAGCCCCAGCATTTT

CDR3 length: 13
V gene: TRBV10-3
clone size: many
J gene: TRBJ2-7
D gene: TRBD2
CDR3 protein: CAISVGGAYEQYF
CDR3 DNA: TGTGCCATCAGTGTCGGGGGGGCCTACGAGCAGTACTTC

CDR3 length: 17
V gene: TRBV27
clone size: few
J gene: TRBJ1-1
D gene: TRBD1
CDR3 protein: CASSLIRLPGGNTEAFF
CDR3 DNA: TGTGCCAGCAGTTTAATTCGGCTTCCAGGGGGGAACACTGAAGCTTTCTTT

CDR3 length: 17
V gene: TRBV2
clone size: .
J gene: TRBJ1-1
D gene: TRBD1
CDR3 protein: CASSWDRTTLMNTEAFF
CDR3 DNA: TGTGCCAGCAGTTGGGACAGGACTACCTTAATGAACACTGAAGCTTTCTTT

CDR3 length: 14
V gene: TRBV7-9
clone size: .
J gene: TRBJ1-5
D gene: .
CDR3 protein: CASSYQGRSQPQHF
CDR3 DNA: TGTGCCAGCAGCTATCAGGGGAGATCTCAGCCCCAGCATTTT

CDR3 length: 15
V gene: TRBV6-6
clone size: .
J gene: TRBJ2-3
D gene: .
CDR3 protein: CASSYRQSLTDTQYF
CDR3 DNA: TGTGCCAGCAGTTATCGACAGTCCCTCACAGATACGCAGTATTTT

CDR3 length: 13
V gene: TRBV2
clone size: .
J gene: TRBJ2-3
D gene: .
CDR3 protein: CASSGTSTDTQYF
CDR3 DNA: TGTGCCAGCTCCGGCACGAGCACAGATACGCAGTATTTT

CDR3 length: 13
V gene: TRBV5-1
clone size: .
J gene: TRBJ1-1
D gene: .
CDR3 protein: CASSVGSGTEAFF
CDR3 DNA: TGCGCCAGCAGCGTGGGGTCGGGCACTGAAGCTTTCTTT

CDR3 length: 14
V gene: TRBV28
clone size: few
J gene: TRBJ1-5
D gene: .
CDR3 protein: CASSLIGTSQPQHF
CDR3 DNA: TGTGCCAGCAGTTTGATAGGGACCTCTCAGCCCCAGCATTTT

CDR3 length: 14
V gene: TRBV5-1
clone size: .
J gene: TRBJ1-3
D gene: .
CDR3 protein: CASSLVSSGNTIYF
CDR3 DNA: TGCGCCAGCAGCTTGGTTAGCTCTGGAAACACCATATATTTT

CDR3 length: 14
V gene: TRBV10-1
clone size: .
J gene: TRBJ1-5
D gene: TRBD1
CDR3 protein: CASSWDSRKRPQHF
CDR3 DNA: TGCGCCAGCAGTTGGGACAGTCGAAAGAGGCCCCAGCATTTT

CDR3 length: 14
V gene: TRBV19
clone size: .
J gene: TRBJ1-5
D gene: TRBD1
CDR3 protein: CASSVRDRGQPQHF
CDR3 DNA: TGTGCCAGTAGTGTTAGGGACAGGGGACAGCCCCAGCATTTT

CDR3 length: 14
V gene: TRBV6-5
clone size: .
J gene: TRBJ1-2
D gene: .
CDR3 protein: CASSYGRLDGGYTF
CDR3 DNA: TGTGCCAGCAGTTACGGGAGACTAGATGGCGGCTACACCTTC

CDR3 length: 9
V gene: TRBV6-5
clone size: .
J gene: TRBJ1-5
D gene: .
CDR3 protein: CASGQPQHF
CDR3 DNA: TGTGCCAGCGGTCAGCCCCAGCATTTT

CDR3 length: 15
V gene: TRBV5-1
clone size: .
J gene: TRBJ1-2
D gene: .
CDR3 protein: CASSLSQTGHYGYTF
CDR3 DNA: TGCGCCAGCAGCCTATCCCAGACAGGCCATTATGGCTACACCTTC

CDR3 length: 15
V gene: TRBV5-7
clone size: once
J gene: TRBJ2-5
D gene: .
CDR3 protein: CASSLGQGTGETQYF
CDR3 DNA: TGTGCCAGCAGCTTGGGGCAGGGAACAGGAGAGACCCAGTACTTC

CDR3 length: 17
V gene: TRBV5-4
clone size: .
J gene: TRBJ2-3
D gene: .
CDR3 protein: CASTHRPPGPWTDTQYF
CDR3 DNA: TGTGCCAGCACCCACCGTCCACCGGGACCCTGGACGGATACGCAGTATTTT

CDR3 length: 17
V gene: TRBV5-1
clone size: .
J gene: TRBJ1-1
D gene: TRBD1
CDR3 protein: CASSLAGTGGGNTEAFF
CDR3 DNA: TGCGCCAGCAGCTTGGCCGGGACAGGGGGCGGGAACACTGAAGCTTTCTTT

CDR3 length: 14
V gene: TRBV28
clone size: .
J gene: TRBJ1-2
D gene: .
CDR3 protein: CASSPLQTDYGYTF
CDR3 DNA: TGTGCCAGCAGTCCACTCCAGACAGACTATGGCTACACCTTC

CDR3 length: 16
V gene: TRBV9
clone size: .
J gene: TRBJ2-1
D gene: TRBD2
CDR3 protein: CASSTQGTSGSNEQFF
CDR3 DNA: TGTGCCAGCAGCACTCAAGGGACTAGCGGGAGCAATGAGCAGTTCTTC

CDR3 length: 14
V gene: TRBV6-5
clone size: .
J gene: TRBJ1-6
D gene: .
CDR3 protein: CASSSTGIGSPLHF
CDR3 DNA: TGTGCCAGCAGTTCAACAGGAATAGGTTCACCCCTCCACTTT

CDR3 length: 14
V gene: TRBV28
clone size: once
J gene: TRBJ2-1
D gene: TRBD2
CDR3 protein: CATRAGEVHNEQFF
CDR3 DNA: TGTGCCACCCGGGCGGGGGAGGTCCACAATGAGCAGTTCTTC

CDR3 length: 15
V gene: TRBV16
clone size: .
J gene: TRBJ2-7
D gene: .
CDR3 protein: CASSQPREGAHEQYF
CDR3 DNA: TGTGCCAGCAGCCAACCTAGGGAGGGGGCACACGAGCAGTACTTC

CDR3 length: 14
V gene: TRBV19
clone size: few
J gene: TRBJ1-1
D gene: TRBD1
CDR3 protein: CASTRTGPNTEAFF
CDR3 DNA: TGTGCCAGTACTAGGACAGGGCCGAACACTGAAGCTTTCTTT

CDR3 length: 13
V gene: TRBV6-1
clone size: .
J gene: TRBJ2-2
D gene: .
CDR3 protein: CASSLRDTGELFF
CDR3 DNA: TGTGCCAGCAGTCTCAGGGACACCGGGGAGCTGTTTTTT

CDR3 length: 16
V gene: TRBV2
clone size: .
J gene: TRBJ1-6
D gene: .
CDR3 protein: CASSETGRPLGSPLHF
CDR3 DNA: TGTGCCAGCAGTGAGACAGGTCGACCCCTGGGTTCACCCCTCCACTTT

CDR3 length: 17
V gene: TRBV9
clone size: once
J gene: TRBJ1-4
D gene: TRBD1
CDR3 protein: CTSSGGTGFATNEKLFF
CDR3 DNA: TGTACCAGCAGCGGAGGGACAGGGTTTGCAACTAATGAAAAACTGTTTTTT